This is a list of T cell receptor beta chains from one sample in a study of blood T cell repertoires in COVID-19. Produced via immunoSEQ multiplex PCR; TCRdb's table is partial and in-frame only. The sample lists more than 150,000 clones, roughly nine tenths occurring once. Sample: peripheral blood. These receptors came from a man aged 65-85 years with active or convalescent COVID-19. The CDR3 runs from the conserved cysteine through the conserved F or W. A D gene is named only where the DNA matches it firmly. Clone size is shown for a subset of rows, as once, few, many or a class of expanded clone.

cdr3_aa: CASSRLAGTTDTQYF
cdr3_nt: TGTGCCAGCAGCCGACTAGCGGGGACCACAGATACGCAGTATTTT
clone_size: .
cdr3_length: 15
v_call: TRBV7-9
j_call: TRBJ2-3
d_call: TRBD2

cdr3_aa: CASSLVQGAGIQYF
cdr3_nt: TGTGCCAGCAGCTTAGTTCAGGGGGCCGGCATTCAGTACTTC
clone_size: .
cdr3_length: 14
v_call: TRBV7-2
j_call: TRBJ2-4
d_call: TRBD1

cdr3_aa: CASSLPTRDISEKLFF
cdr3_nt: TGTGCCAGCAGTTTACCCACCAGGGACATTAGTGAAAAACTGTTTTTT
clone_size: .
cdr3_length: 16
v_call: TRBV28
j_call: TRBJ1-4
d_call: .

cdr3_aa: CATGDRATDTQYF
cdr3_nt: TGTGCCACCGGGGACAGGGCCACAGATACGCAGTATTTT
clone_size: .
cdr3_length: 13
v_call: TRBV24-1
j_call: TRBJ2-3
d_call: TRBD1

cdr3_aa: CASSESAGGDTQYF
cdr3_nt: TGCGCCAGCAGTGAGTCGGCAGGGGGGGATACGCAGTATTTT
clone_size: few
cdr3_length: 14
v_call: TRBV10-2
j_call: TRBJ2-3
d_call: .

cdr3_aa: CASSPPPRTGGMLFF
cdr3_nt: TGTGCCAGCTCACCACCGCCGCGGACAGGGGGGATGCTGTTTTTT
clone_size: once
cdr3_length: 15
v_call: TRBV18
j_call: TRBJ2-2
d_call: TRBD1

cdr3_aa: CASSPLQGTSGNTIYF
cdr3_nt: TGTGCCAGCTCCCCTCTCCAGGGGACCTCTGGAAACACCATATATTTT
clone_size: .
cdr3_length: 16
v_call: TRBV18
j_call: TRBJ1-3
d_call: .

cdr3_aa: CAISAGQGSVTEAFF
cdr3_nt: TGTGCCATCAGTGCAGGGCAGGGGTCGGTCACTGAAGCTTTCTTT
clone_size: few
cdr3_length: 15
v_call: TRBV10-3
j_call: TRBJ1-1
d_call: .

cdr3_aa: CASSHDQGSSYGYTF
cdr3_nt: TGCGCCAGCAGCCACGACCAGGGGTCGAGTTATGGCTACACCTTC
clone_size: .
cdr3_length: 15
v_call: TRBV5-1
j_call: TRBJ1-2
d_call: .

cdr3_aa: CASSYPGTGGETQYF
cdr3_nt: TGTGCCAGCAGTTATCCCGGGACAGGGGGAGAGACCCAGTACTTC
clone_size: few
cdr3_length: 15
v_call: TRBV5-6
j_call: TRBJ2-5
d_call: TRBD1

cdr3_aa: CASSPHLGGSGGTEAFF
cdr3_nt: TGTGCCAGCAGCCCCCATCTTGGAGGGTCGGGGGGCACTGAAGCTTTCTTT
clone_size: .
cdr3_length: 17
v_call: TRBV9
j_call: TRBJ1-1
d_call: .